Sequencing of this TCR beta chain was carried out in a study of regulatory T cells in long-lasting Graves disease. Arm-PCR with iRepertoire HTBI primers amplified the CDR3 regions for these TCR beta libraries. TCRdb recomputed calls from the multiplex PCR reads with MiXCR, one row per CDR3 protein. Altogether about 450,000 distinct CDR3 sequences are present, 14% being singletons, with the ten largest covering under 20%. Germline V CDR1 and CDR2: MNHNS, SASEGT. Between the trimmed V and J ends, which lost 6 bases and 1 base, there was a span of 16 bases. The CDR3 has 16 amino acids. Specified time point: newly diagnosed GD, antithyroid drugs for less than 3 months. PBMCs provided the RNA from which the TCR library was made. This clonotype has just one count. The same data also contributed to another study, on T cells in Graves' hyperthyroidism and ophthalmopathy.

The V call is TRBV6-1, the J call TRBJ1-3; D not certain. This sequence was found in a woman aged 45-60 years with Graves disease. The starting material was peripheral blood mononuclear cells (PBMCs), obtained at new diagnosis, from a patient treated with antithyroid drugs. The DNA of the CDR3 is TGTGCCAGCAGGCGGGGAACGACCGGTTCTGGAAACACCATATATTTT. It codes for CASRRGTTGSGNTIYF.